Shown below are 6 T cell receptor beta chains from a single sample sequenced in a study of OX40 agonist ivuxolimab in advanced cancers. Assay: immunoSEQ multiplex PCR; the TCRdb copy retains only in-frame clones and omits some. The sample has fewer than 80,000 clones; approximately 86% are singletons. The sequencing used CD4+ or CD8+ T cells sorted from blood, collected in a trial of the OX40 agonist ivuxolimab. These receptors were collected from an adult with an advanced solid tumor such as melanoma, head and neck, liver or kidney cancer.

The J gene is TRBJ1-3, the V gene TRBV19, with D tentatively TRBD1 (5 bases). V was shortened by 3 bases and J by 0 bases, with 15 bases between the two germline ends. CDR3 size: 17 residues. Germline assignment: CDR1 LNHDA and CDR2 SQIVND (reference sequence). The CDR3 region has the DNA TGTGCCAGTAGTATCGGGGCCCAGCCTCTCTCTGGAAACACCATATATTTT. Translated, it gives CASSIGAQPLSGNTIYF.

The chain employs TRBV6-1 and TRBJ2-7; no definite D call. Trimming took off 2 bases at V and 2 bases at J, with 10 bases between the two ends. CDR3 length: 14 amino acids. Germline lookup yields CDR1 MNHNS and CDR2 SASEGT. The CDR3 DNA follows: TGTGCCAGCAGTGAATTTGGACGGACCTACGAGCAGTACTTC. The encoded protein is CASSEFGRTYEQYF.

CDR3 sequence: CASSPGGQTTEAFF. DNA for the CDR3: TGTGCCAGCAGCCCCGGTGGACAGACCACTGAAGCTTTCTTT. The V gene is TRBV5-4, the J gene TRBJ1-1; D is perhaps TRBD1 (6 bases). With 4 bases removed from V and 4 bases from J, the gap between germline ends came to 14 bases. Germline values: CDR1 SGHNT, CDR2 YYREEE (reference sequence). The CDR3 covers 14 residues.

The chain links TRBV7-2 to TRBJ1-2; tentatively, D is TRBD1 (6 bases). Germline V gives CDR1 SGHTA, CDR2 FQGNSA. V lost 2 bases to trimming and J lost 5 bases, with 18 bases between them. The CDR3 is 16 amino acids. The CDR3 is CASSLLFVGQGYGYTF. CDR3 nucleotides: TGTGCCAGCAGCTTACTGTTTGTCGGGCAGGGGTATGGCTACACCTTC.

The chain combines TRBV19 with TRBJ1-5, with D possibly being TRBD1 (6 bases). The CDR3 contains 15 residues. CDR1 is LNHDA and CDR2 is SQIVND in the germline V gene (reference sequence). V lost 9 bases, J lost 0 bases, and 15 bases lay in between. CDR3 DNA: TGTGCCAGCACGGACAGTCCAAATAGCAATCAGCCCCAGCATTTT. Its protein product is CASTDSPNSNQPQHF.

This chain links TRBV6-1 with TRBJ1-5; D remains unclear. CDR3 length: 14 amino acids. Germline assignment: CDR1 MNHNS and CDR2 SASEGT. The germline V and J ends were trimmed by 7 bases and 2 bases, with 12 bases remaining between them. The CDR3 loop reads CASNTRRGNQPQHF. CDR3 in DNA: TGTGCCAGCAACACCCGGAGGGGCAATCAGCCCCAGCATTTT.